This T cell receptor (beta chain) was sequenced in a study of blood T cells in healthy people across ages. Deletions cut 4 bases from V and 0 bases from J, with 16 bases between. Germline V gene lookup returns CDR1 LGHNA and CDR2 YNFKEQ. This CDR3 comprises 18 residues. Every participating donor contributed 8 to 10 milliliters of peripheral blood through a draw. Total RNA was isolated from each sample in quantities of at least 6 micrograms. Study results and caveats: Changes in expanded clonotypes were possibly confounded, as the CMV status of donors was unknown. Observed TCR beta diversity per million T cells went down as age went up. This fall followed a roughly linear course with age.

Notes on this clonotype: The antigen remains undetermined.

Next came a second PCR, run for roughly 6 to 11 cycles, which used a sample-barcoded 5' primer along with a J-beta primer mix. One entry per CDR3 protein, called by TCRdb with MiXCR from the 5' RACE reads. This sample has 920,000 or so distinct CDR3 sequences; 40% to 55% occur once, and the top ten carry around 18%. The chain uses TRBV4-2 and TRBJ1-6; tentatively, D is TRBD1 (5 bases). Source material: blood. This receptor was identified in a woman aged 55-70 years in good health. The DNA of the CDR3 is TGTGCCAGCAGCCCCCGCCGCGGGGGTAGCTCCTATAATTCACCCCTCCACTTT. This gives the protein CASSPRRGGSSYNSPLHF.